The 13 T cell receptor beta chains given below trace back to one sample, sequenced in a study of kidney transplant recipient with SARS-CoV-2 infection. Using its own MiXCR run on the reads, TCRdb lists one record per CDR3 protein. This table holds roughly 250,000 distinct CDR3 sequences, around 28% found once. Here the sequenced sample was a blood sample, taken at baseline and between days 110 and 120 from a kidney transplant recipient. The receptors derive from a male patient aged 25-45 years who had COVID-19 and was a kidney transplant recipient. Some T cells may be supplied by the graft donor.

Details on this clonotype: A much larger clone differs from this one at a single base, so this may be a read error. The rearrangement uses TRBV20-1 and TRBJ1-1; no definite D call. V was clipped by 5 bases and J by 5 bases, with 12 bases between them. The CDR3 consists of 12 residues. Per germline, CDR1 DFQATT and CDR2 SNEGSKA (reference sequence). Here the CDR3 reads CSAGPQQTEAFF. CDR3 DNA: TGCAGTGCTGGACCCCAGCAGACTGAAGCTTTCTTT.

This clonotype was seen ten or more times. The rearrangement links TRBV19 to TRBJ1-2, with 9 bases aligning to TRBD1. Trimming at V came to 6 bases and at J to 4 bases, leaving 12 bases not matched to a gene. CDR3 length: 16 residues. CDR1 LNHDA and CDR2 SQIVND come from the germline V gene (reference sequence). In DNA form, the CDR3 reads TGTGCCAGTAGGCACATCCGGGACAGGGCGTTCTATGGCTACACCTTC. Its translation is CASRHIRDRAFYGYTF.

About this clonotype: This may be a read error, as it is one base from a much larger clone. This chain joins TRBV28 and TRBJ2-7; D gene uncertain. This CDR3 contains 16 residues. Germline V CDR1 and CDR2: MDHEN, SYDVKM. CDR3 sequence: CASSSYRRTPSYGQYF. The DNA of the CDR3 is TGTGCCAGCAGTTCGTATCGCAGGACGCCATCCTACGGGCAGTACTTC.

In its sample, this clonotype was seen many times. The chain combines TRBV15 with TRBJ1-2; no definite D call. CDR3 length equals 17 residues. Germline lookup yields CDR1 LNHNV and CDR2 YYDKDF (reference sequence). Trimming left V 5 bases short and J 4 bases short, with 23 bases between. CDR3 coding DNA: TGTGCCACCAGCGATCAAGCAAGGTGTGGAAAGACCTATGGCTACACCTTC. Encoded protein: CATSDQARCGKTYGYTF.

This clonotype was seen only a few times. This chain connects TRBV7-9 to TRBJ2-3, with 7 bases matching TRBD2. After removal of 1 base from V and 1 base from J, the junction contained 5 bases not matched to a gene. Germline V gives CDR1 SEHNR, CDR2 FQNEAQ (reference sequence). The CDR3 has 16 residues. The CDR3 DNA reads as TGTGCCAGCAGCTTAGAAGGCCTAGCGGGCACAGATACGCAGTATTTT. This gives the protein CASSLEGLAGTDTQYF.

In this sample, this clonotype turned up a few times. The gene calls are TRBV20-1 and TRBJ2-1; 7 nucleotides agree with TRBD1. The CDR3 length is 15 residues. The germline CDR1 and CDR2 sequences are DFQATT and SNEGSKA (reference sequence). J was trimmed by 6 bases and V by 3 bases; bases with no gene match: 11. The CDR3 loop is CSASKSVTGINEQFF. In nucleotides, the CDR3 is TGCAGTGCTAGCAAGAGCGTGACAGGGATCAATGAGCAGTTCTTC.

On this clonotype: A much larger clone differs from this one at a single base, so this may be a read error. V and J are TRBV7-6 and TRBJ1-2; D unresolved. Germline CDR1 SGHVS, CDR2 FNYEAQ. Deletions cut 5 bases from V and 6 bases from J, with 25 bases between. The CDR3 runs to 17 residues. The CDR3 reads CASSLTNESRKTHGYTF. The CDR3 coding sequence is TGTGCCAGCAGCCTTACTAATGAATCTCGAAAGACCCATGGCTACACCTTC. Based on the CDR3 plus reference TRBV7-6 and TRBJ1-2, the full variable domain is GAGVSQSPRYKVTKRGQDVALRCDPISGHVSLYWYRQALGQGPEFLTYFNYEAQQDKSGLPNDRFSAERPEGSISTLTIQRTEQRDSAMYRCASSLTNESRKTHGYTFGSGTRLTVV.

This clonotype showed up many times. The chain is built from TRBV2 and TRBJ1-1; the match to TRBD1 covers 9 bases. In germline, CDR1 is SNHLY, CDR2 FYNNEI. The CDR3 sequence is 12 residues long. V shed 6 bases, J shed 6 bases, and the junction held 2 bases outside the gene matches. The CDR3 region has the DNA TGTGCCAGCAGCCGGACAGGGGCTGAAGCTTTCTTT. Amino acid sequence: CASSRTGAEAFF.

Details on this clonotype: One base away lies a much larger clone, so this may be a sequencing read error. The chain links TRBV20-1 to TRBJ2-3, with 10 bases fitting TRBD2. Germline CDR1 and CDR2: DFQATT and SNEGSKA (reference sequence). This CDR3 has 16 residues. CDR3 DNA: TGCAATGCTAGAGACCCTCTAGCGGGAGAGACAGATACGCAGTATTTT. This gives the protein CNARDPLAGETDTQYF.

Ten or more counts support this clonotype. The chain carries TRBV29-1 and TRBJ1-1; 10 positions match TRBD1. The CDR3 contains 17 residues. Germline lookup yields CDR1 SQVTM and CDR2 ANQGSEA. Germline trimming cut 7 bases from V and 1 base from J; bases unmatched to any gene: 15. The CDR3 protein is CSARPRDRGYENTEAFF. The CDR3 DNA reads as TGCAGCGCCCGCCCCCGGGACAGGGGCTATGAGAACACTGAAGCTTTCTTT.

Comments on this clonotype: A much larger clone lies one base from this, so it may be a read error. This chain links TRBV5-1 with TRBJ2-3; the D call may be TRBD1 or TRBD2 (5 bases each). The V gene's germline CDR1 is SGHRS and CDR2 YFSETQ. The CDR3 contains 16 residues. CDR3 DNA sequence: TGCGCCGGCAGCGGCTGGGGCAGCAGACAGCCAGATACGCAGTATTTT. Protein: CAGSGWGSRQPDTQYF.

This clonotype came up once. Being one base from a much bigger clone, this may be a read error. The gene calls are TRBV3-1 and TRBJ2-1, with 10 bases that match TRBD2. The CDR3 consists of 17 residues. Germline-derived CDR1 and CDR2 are LGHDT and YNNKEL (reference sequence). The CDR3 DNA follows: TGTGCCAGCAGCCAAGATGCGAGCGGGGGGGTGTGGAATGGGCAGTTCTTC. This sequence encodes CASSQDASGGVWNGQFF.

This clonotype was seen repeatedly, ten times or more. This chain links TRBV28 with TRBJ2-6, with TRBD2 as a possible D gene (6 bases). This CDR3 spans 17 amino acids. Trimming left V 6 bases short and J 0 bases short, with 15 bases between. The V gene's germline CDR1 is MDHEN and CDR2 SYDVKM. CDR3 bases: TGTGCCAGCAGCCCCCCGGGACTTAGCTCTGGGGCCAACGTCCTGACTTTC. It translates to CASSPPGLSSGANVLTF.